This T cell receptor beta chain was found in a study of pediatric ulcerative colitis. Notes on the study in general: Blood-rectal clonal overlap within each person was significantly higher in ulcerative colitis patients than controls. All ulcerative colitis patients, but no controls, carried two rectal clonotypes. Repertoires came from total lymphocyte DNA, not specific subsets. Rectal repertoires separated controls, mild-moderate and acute severe colitis.

Germline V lookup: CDR1 SGHTA, CDR2 FQGNSA. Trimming at V came to 5 bases and at J to 8 bases, leaving 11 bases not matched to a gene. CDR3 length: 14 residues. To note about this clone: Its antigen is unidentified.

Libraries were prepared by immunoSEQ multiplex PCR; TCRdb keeps only in-frame clonotypes and omits some of them. The sample includes under 70,000 clones, 80% to 90% of them seen just once. The source of this sequence is a boy aged 5-17 years who was a control in a study of pediatric ulcerative colitis. Sequencing was performed on blood. The genes are TRBV7-2 and TRBJ1-2; TRBD1 matches 7 bases. The CDR3 DNA reads TGTGCCAGCAGCCCTATCGTCAGGACAGGAGGCTACACCTTC. Its translation: CASSPIVRTGGYTF. Looking up the rest from reference TRBV7-2 and TRBJ1-2 gives the full variable domain: GAGVSQSPSNKVTEKGKDVELRCDPISGHTALYWYRQSLGQGLEFLIYFQGNSAPDKSGLPSDRFSAERTGGSVSTLTIQRTQQEDSAVYLCASSPIVRTGGYTFGSGTRLTVV.